This TCR beta chain was retrieved from a study of STAT3 mutations in large granular lymphocyte leukemia. Study findings and constraints: At least one immunodominant TCR beta clonotype appeared in every T-cell large granular lymphocyte leukemia patient.

Regarding this clone: The antigen remains unidentified.

Germline-derived CDR1 and CDR2 are MNHEY and SVGAGI. This CDR3 contains 14 residues. With V trimmed by 6 bases and J by 7 bases, 7 bases remained unmatched. The data were produced by immunoSEQ multiplex PCR, yet TCRdb's version contains in-frame clones alone and is incomplete. The sample lists some 37,000 clones; roughly 90% were seen once. Material: PBMCs. This sequence was found in a human donor with T large granular lymphocyte leukemia. Some clones in this sample may be carry-over from other donors' samples. The chain is built from TRBV6-5 and TRBJ2-5; 11 positions agree with TRBD1. The CDR3 DNA sequence: TGTGCCAGCAGGGGGACAGGGGGTATCTGGACCCAGTACTTC. Protein sequence: CASRGTGGIWTQYF.